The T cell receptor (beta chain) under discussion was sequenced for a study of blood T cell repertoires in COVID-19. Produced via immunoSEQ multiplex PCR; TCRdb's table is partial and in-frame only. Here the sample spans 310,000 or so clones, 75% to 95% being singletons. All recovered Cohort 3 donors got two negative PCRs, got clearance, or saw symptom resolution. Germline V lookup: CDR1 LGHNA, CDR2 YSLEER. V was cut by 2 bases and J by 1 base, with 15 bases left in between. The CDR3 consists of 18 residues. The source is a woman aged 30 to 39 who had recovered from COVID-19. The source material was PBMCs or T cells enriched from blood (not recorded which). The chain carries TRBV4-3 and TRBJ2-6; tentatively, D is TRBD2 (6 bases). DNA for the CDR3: TGCGCCAGCAGCCAATTTTTTAAGGGGACTTCTGGGGCCAACGTCCTGACTTTC. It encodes CASSQFFKGTSGANVLTF.